This TCR beta chain derives from a study of glioma-infiltrating T cells after dendritic cell vaccination. Study at large: Monocyte-derived dendritic cells, cultured 6 to 7 days with IL-4 and GM-CSF, were pulsed with autologous tumor lysate. The study, taken as a whole, reports: Higher TCR clonality did not directly relate to longer survival. Higher pretreatment TIL content predicted longer progression-free time and survival.

Trimming shortened V by 3 bases and J by 0 bases, and 9 bases separated the two germline ends. Germline V lookup: CDR1 MNHNS, CDR2 SASEGT. The CDR3 totals 15 residues. Here immunoSEQ multiplex PCR was the method, and the copy in TCRdb shows in-frame clones only, minus some. The sample includes more than 85,000 clones, roughly 89% of them seen just once. Time point here: after dendritic cell vaccination, including at tumor progression/relapse. Patients had residual fresh-frozen tumor tissue and more than two years of survival data. As for this clone: The antigen is undetermined.

The source of this sequence is a human donor with glioblastoma. The chain has TRBV6-1 and TRBJ2-1; D is unclear. The source was blood, collected after dendritic cell vaccination. The CDR3 region has the DNA TGTGCCAGCAGTGACGGTATAAGCTCCTACAATGAGCAGTTCTTC. This sequence encodes CASSDGISSYNEQFF.